These 30 T cell receptor beta chains share one sample of origin, sequenced in a study of blood T cell repertoires in COVID-19. Assay used: immunoSEQ multiplex PCR; TCRdb lists only in-frame clones, some missing. There are more than 350,000 clones in the sample; more than 80% occur only once, and approximately 3% lies in the top ten. Sequencing was done on a sample of peripheral blood. The receptors were gathered from a woman aged 25 to 39 with COVID-19, enrolled during active disease.

The V call is TRBV19, the J call TRBJ2-3; tentatively, D is TRBD1 (6 bases). The CDR3 runs 13 residues. V gave up 1 base and J gave up 8 bases, with 10 bases separating them. CDR1 is LNHDA and CDR2 is SQIVND in the germline V gene (reference sequence). The CDR3 sequence: CASSIAPRGTQYF. The CDR3 DNA sequence: TGTGCCAGTAGTATAGCCCCCAGGGGTACGCAGTATTTT.

The CDR3 reads CASSVGTGTDTQYF. The CDR3 nucleotides read TGTGCCAGCAGCGTCGGGACAGGGACAGATACGCAGTATTTT. The V and J genes are TRBV9 and TRBJ2-3, with 9 bases that match TRBD1. Germline loops: CDR1 SGDLS, CDR2 YYNGEE. The CDR3 is made up of 14 amino acids. V dropped 2 bases and J dropped 3; count of bases not matched to a gene: 1.

This clone was found once. V usage is TRBV7-8 and J usage is TRBJ2-1; D unresolved. CDR1 is SGHVS, CDR2 FQNEAQ, per germline. CDR3 length equals 15 residues. V gave up 5 bases and J gave up 5 bases, with 16 bases separating them. CDR3 protein: CASSPNFGVNNEQFF. The CDR3 region has the DNA TGTGCCAGCAGCCCTAACTTTGGAGTAAACAATGAGCAGTTCTTC.

The chain carries TRBV5-1 and TRBJ1-2, with TRBD1 as a possible D gene (6 bases). Between the trimmed V and J ends, which lost 3 bases and 5 bases, there was a span of 17 bases. The germline CDR1 and CDR2 sequences are SGHRS and YFSETQ. CDR3 size: 15 residues. CDR3 residues: CASSSTGTLAYGYTF. The CDR3 DNA sequence: TGCGCCAGCAGCTCCACCGGGACACTCGCGTATGGCTACACCTTC. Filled out from reference TRBV5-1 and TRBJ1-2, the complete variable domain reads KAGVTQTPRYLIKTRGQQVTLSCSPISGHRSVSWYQQTPGQGLQFLFEYFSETQRNKGNFPGRFSGRQFSNSRSEMNVSTLELGDSALYLCASSSTGTLAYGYTFGSGTRLTVV.

The chain employs TRBV27 and TRBJ2-5; D is perhaps TRBD1 (5 bases). The CDR3 sequence is 16 residues long. Germline V gene sequence: CDR1 MNHEY, CDR2 SMNVEV (reference sequence). Between the trimmed V and J ends, which lost 3 bases and 1 base, there was a span of 15 bases. CDR3 nucleotide sequence: TGTGCCAGCAGTTTGGTCTCAGGGCCGGTCCAAGAGACCCAGTACTTC. Translation gives CASSLVSGPVQETQYF.

This clone was counted a few times. The genes are TRBV7-9 and TRBJ1-1; no clear D gene. The CDR3 is 16 amino acids. The germline V and J ends were trimmed by 2 bases and 2 bases, with 15 bases remaining between them. Germline V CDR1 and CDR2: SEHNR, FQNEAQ (reference sequence). The CDR3 sequence is CASSLKEAAFNTEAFF. The CDR3 DNA reads TGTGCCAGCAGCTTAAAGGAGGCAGCCTTTAACACTGAAGCTTTCTTT.

The V call is TRBV10-3, the J call TRBJ1-1; TRBD1 aligns across 11 bases. Germline CDR1 and CDR2: ENHRY and SYGVKD. V gave up 4 bases and J gave up 10 bases; unmatched junction bases: 5. This CDR3 has 13 amino acids. CDR3 amino acids: CAISAGQGEGAFF. In DNA form, the CDR3 reads TGTGCCATCAGTGCGGGACAGGGGGAGGGAGCTTTCTTT.

The chain combines TRBV24-1 with TRBJ2-3; TRBD2 agrees at 13 bases. The CDR3 runs 16 residues. Germline lookup yields CDR1 KGHDR and CDR2 SFDVKD. Unmatched junction bases numbered 6, after V lost 4 bases and J lost 6 bases. The CDR3, as DNA: TGTGCCACCAGTGAAGGACTAGCGGGAGAGGTTGATACGCAGTATTTT. Translating it yields CATSEGLAGEVDTQYF.

This clone has only one observation. This chain joins TRBV7-8 and TRBJ2-1; 11 bases are a match to TRBD2. CDR1 and CDR2 (germline): SGHVS, FQNEAQ. Trimming cost V 2 bases and J 3 bases; bases outside gene matches: 3. The CDR3 is 16 residues long. CDR3 sequence (DNA): TGTGCCAGCAGCTTAAGAGGACTAGCGGGCTACAATGAGCAGTTCTTC. It codes for CASSLRGLAGYNEQFF.

This sequence joins TRBV4-1 and TRBJ2-7, with 7 bases lining up with TRBD1. Germline loops: CDR1 MGHRA, CDR2 YSYEKL. This CDR3 spans 14 amino acids. J gave up 3 bases and V 1 base, and 3 bases lay outside the gene matches. For the CDR3, the DNA is TGCGCCAGCAGCCAAGGGACAGGCGACTACGAGCAGTACTTC. Amino acids: CASSQGTGDYEQYF.

This rearrangement joins TRBV4-2 to TRBJ1-3; D might be TRBD1 (6 bases). CDR1 LGHNA and CDR2 YNFKEQ come from the germline V gene. V lost 0 bases and J 0 bases, leaving 12 bases between the germline ends. This CDR3 has 17 amino acids. DNA of the CDR3: TGTGCCAGCAGCCAAGACAGGGGCCGACTCTCTGGAAACACCATATATTTT. As protein: CASSQDRGRLSGNTIYF.

The chain links TRBV7-2 to TRBJ1-2; 7 bases fit TRBD1. This CDR3 has 16 residues. J was trimmed by 6 bases and V by 0 bases; bases with no gene match: 10. Per germline, CDR1 SGHTA and CDR2 FQGNSA. CDR3 sequence reads: CASSLAYRQGGNGYTF. CDR3 nucleotide sequence: TGTGCCAGCAGCTTAGCGTATAGGCAGGGGGGTAATGGCTACACCTTC. The whole variable domain, filled in from reference TRBV7-2 and TRBJ1-2, reads GAGVSQSPSNKVTEKGKDVELRCDPISGHTALYWYRQSLGQGLEFLIYFQGNSAPDKSGLPSDRFSAERTGGSVSTLTIQRTQQEDSAVYLCASSLAYRQGGNGYTFGSGTRLTVV.

Notes on this clone: Other nucleotide sequences from this sample produce the same CDR3. The CDR3, as DNA: TGTGCCAGCAGTCGGACCGGGGAGCTGTTTTTT. Protein product: CASSRTGELFF. The J gene is TRBJ2-2, the V gene TRBV6-5; no clear D. Germline V CDR1 and CDR2: MNHEY, SVGAGI. This CDR3 is built from 11 residues. With 5 bases removed from V and 5 bases from J, the gap between germline ends came to 3 bases.

The J gene is TRBJ1-5, the V gene TRBV7-2, with 8 nucleotides matching TRBD1. Germline-derived CDR1 and CDR2 are SGHTA and FQGNSA. CDR3 length: 15 amino acids. V lost 2 bases and J lost 3; bases outside the gene matches: 3. CDR3 nucleotide sequence: TGTGCCAGCAGCTTACTGGGACAGGACAATCAGCCCCAGCATTTT. Translating gives CASSLLGQDNQPQHF.

A few counts support this clone. V gene TRBV7-6 combines with J gene TRBJ2-1; D not resolved. CDR3 size: 13 residues. Germline V CDR1 and CDR2: SGHVS, FNYEAQ. Trimming took off 4 bases at V and 8 bases at J, with 12 bases between the two ends. CDR3 sequence: CASSSTSGYEQFF. The CDR3, as DNA: TGTGCCAGCAGCTCTACCTCGGGTTATGAGCAGTTCTTC.

The CDR3 region is CASSFTTGAGSPLHF. The CDR3, as DNA: TGTGCCAGCAGTTTCACTACAGGGGCTGGATCACCCCTCCACTTT. The V gene is TRBV6-5, the J gene TRBJ1-6; the match to TRBD1 covers 7 bases. Germline values: CDR1 MNHEY, CDR2 SVGAGI. V shed 4 bases and J 10 bases; nucleotides not matched to a gene: 10. The CDR3 is 15 residues long.

V and J are TRBV11-2 and TRBJ1-6; 7 bases agree with TRBD1. The junction had 5 bases not matched to a gene; V was cut back by 1 base and J by 5 bases. Germline V gives CDR1 SGHAT, CDR2 FQNNGV. This CDR3 spans 16 amino acids. The CDR3 region has the DNA TGTGCCAGCAGCTTAGGGGTGGGACAGAATAATTCACCCCTCCACTTT. Protein sequence: CASSLGVGQNNSPLHF.

This clone has at least ten counts. This chain links TRBV6-2 or TRBV6-3 with TRBJ2-2; no clear D gene. From germline, CDR1 is MNHEY and CDR2 SVGEGT. Trimming cost V 6 bases and J 4 bases, with 18 bases left between them. The CDR3 has 16 amino acids. For the CDR3, the DNA is TGTGCCAGCAGCCCGGGTCTAGTCTTTTCCACCGGGGAGCTGTTTTTT. The encoded protein is CASSPGLVFSTGELFF.

This clone came up a few times. The chain combines TRBV19 with TRBJ1-6; D perhaps matches TRBD1 (5 bases). The ends were cut back, 6 bases at V and 10 bases at J, with 10 bases in the middle. The CDR3 sequence is 12 residues long. Germline V gene data show CDR1 as LNHDA and CDR2 as SQIVND (reference sequence). Here the CDR3 DNA reads TGTGCCAGTAGCAAGGGGAGGTCACCCCTCCACTTT. It yields the protein CASSKGRSPLHF. The full variable domain, in which reference TRBV19 and TRBJ1-6 provide the parts outside the CDR3, is DGGITQSPKYLFRKEGQNVTLSCEQNLNHDAMYWYRQDPGQGLRLIYYSQIVNDFQKGDIAEGYSVSREKKESFPLTVTSAQKNPTAFYLCASSKGRSPLHFGNGTRLTVT.

The chain uses TRBV18 and TRBJ2-7; possibly TRBD2 for D (6 bases). Germline-derived CDR1 and CDR2 are KGHSH and LQKENI. The V and J ends lost 2 bases and 6 bases respectively, with 17 bases between them. The CDR3 loop spans 15 amino acids. The CDR3 sequence: CASSPSGKRAGEQYF. CDR3 DNA: TGTGCCAGCTCACCATCCGGGAAGCGGGCAGGCGAGCAGTACTTC.

The gene calls are TRBV24-1 and TRBJ1-5, with 9 bases matching TRBD1. The V gene end was trimmed by 4 bases and the J gene end by 3 bases; junction bases not matched to a gene: 3. The CDR3 is made up of 15 amino acids. CDR1 is KGHDR, CDR2 SFDVKD, per germline. The CDR3, as DNA: TGTGCCACCAGTGAAGGGACAGGGTTCAATCAGCCCCAGCATTTT. This translates into CATSEGTGFNQPQHF.

The genes are TRBV29-1 and TRBJ2-1; TRBD2 is a possible D gene (7 bases). Trimming took 7 bases from V and 7 from J, leaving 17 bases between them. CDR1 SQVTM and CDR2 ANQGSEA come from the germline V gene. The CDR3 spans 13 residues. CDR3 amino acids: CSAGGATVNEQFF. The DNA for the CDR3 is TGCAGCGCGGGGGGCGCAACAGTTAATGAGCAGTTCTTC.

The J gene is TRBJ2-1, the V gene TRBV27; 10 bases match TRBD1. V shed 3 bases, J shed 8 bases, and the junction held 13 bases outside the gene matches. The CDR3 contains 17 residues. The germline gives CDR1 MNHEY, CDR2 SMNVEV (reference sequence). The CDR3 DNA is TGTGCCAGCAGTTTGAGCAATGGTGACAGGGGGCAAGATGAGCAGTTCTTC. Residues: CASSLSNGDRGQDEQFF.

V is TRBV5-1 and J is TRBJ2-5, with D perhaps TRBD2 (7 bases). V lost 2 bases to trimming and J lost 5 bases, with 13 bases between them. CDR3 length: 14 amino acids. CDR1 is SGHRS and CDR2 is YFSETQ in the germline V gene. The CDR3 here is CASSFEGGSETQYF. The CDR3 DNA sequence: TGCGCCAGCAGCTTCGAGGGGGGGAGTGAGACCCAGTACTTC.

This chain connects TRBV14 to TRBJ2-1; D is perhaps TRBD2 (6 bases). The V and J ends lost 3 bases and 15 bases respectively, with 21 bases between them. Germline V gene sequence: CDR1 SGHDN, CDR2 FVKESK. The CDR3 covers 14 residues. CDR3 loop: CASSQGMLAIRPFF. The CDR3 DNA is TGTGCCAGCAGCCAGGGAATGCTAGCGATCCGGCCGTTCTTC.

In its sample, this clone was seen a few times. The gene calls are TRBV11-2 and TRBJ2-7; TRBD2 aligns across 11 bases. Trimming cost V 1 base and J 5 bases; bases outside gene matches: 4. This CDR3 region has 15 residues. CDR1 and CDR2 (germline): SGHAT, FQNNGV. The chain's CDR3 is CASSLGLSGRDEQYV. Written as DNA, the CDR3 is TGTGCCAGCAGCTTAGGGCTTAGCGGGAGGGACGAGCAGTACGTC.

The chain employs TRBV3-1 (or the pseudogene TRBV3-2) and TRBJ2-3; a possible D gene is TRBD1 (5 bases). The V gene lost 2 bases and the J gene lost 3 bases, with 12 bases spanning the gap. This CDR3 has 15 residues. From germline, CDR1 is LGHDT and CDR2 YNNKEL (reference sequence). As DNA, the CDR3 is TGTGCCAGCAGCCAAAATCTGGCAGGGACAGATACGCAGTATTTT. Translating gives CASSQNLAGTDTQYF.

This rearrangement joins TRBV28 to TRBJ2-1, with TRBD2 matching 8 bases. J was trimmed by 8 bases and V by 8 bases; bases with no gene match: 11. Germline CDR1 reads MDHEN; CDR2 reads SYDVKM. This CDR3 is built from 14 residues. The CDR3 spells CASRGLTSVDEQFF. CDR3 nucleotide sequence: TGTGCCAGCCGAGGGCTGACTAGCGTCGATGAGCAGTTCTTC.

The genes are TRBV11-2 and TRBJ2-5, with TRBD2 matching 15 bases. Germline V gene lookup returns CDR1 SGHAT and CDR2 FQNNGV. V lost 5 bases, J lost 0 bases, and 4 bases stayed unmatched. CDR3 length: 17 amino acids. The CDR3 here is CASSHGLAGGYQETQYF. The CDR3 DNA follows: TGTGCCAGCAGCCACGGACTAGCGGGGGGGTACCAAGAGACCCAGTACTTC.

The chain couples TRBV29-1 to TRBJ2-7; TRBD1 aligns across 8 bases. The V gene end was trimmed by 4 bases and the J gene end by 2 bases; junction bases not matched to a gene: 4. Germline CDR1 SQVTM, CDR2 ANQGSEA. The CDR3 length is 13 residues. This CDR3 reads CSVVTGEAYEQYF. DNA for the CDR3: TGCAGCGTTGTGACAGGGGAGGCCTACGAGCAGTACTTC.